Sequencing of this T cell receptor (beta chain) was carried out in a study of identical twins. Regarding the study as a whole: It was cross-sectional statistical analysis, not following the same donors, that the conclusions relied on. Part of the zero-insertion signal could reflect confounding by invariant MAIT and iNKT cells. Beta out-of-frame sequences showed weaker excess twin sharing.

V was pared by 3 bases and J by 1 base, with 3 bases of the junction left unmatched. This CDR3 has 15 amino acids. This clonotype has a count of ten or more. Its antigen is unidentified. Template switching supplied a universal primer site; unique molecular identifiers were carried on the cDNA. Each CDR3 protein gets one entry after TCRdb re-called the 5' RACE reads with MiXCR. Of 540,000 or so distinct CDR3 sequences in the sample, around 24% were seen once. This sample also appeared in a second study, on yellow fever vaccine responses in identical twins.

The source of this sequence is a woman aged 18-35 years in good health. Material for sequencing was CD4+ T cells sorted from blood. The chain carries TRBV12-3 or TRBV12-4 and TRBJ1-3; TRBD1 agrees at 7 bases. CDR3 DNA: TGTGCCAGCAGTTTTACAGGGGAATCTGGAAACACCATATATTTT. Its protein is CASSFTGESGNTIYF.